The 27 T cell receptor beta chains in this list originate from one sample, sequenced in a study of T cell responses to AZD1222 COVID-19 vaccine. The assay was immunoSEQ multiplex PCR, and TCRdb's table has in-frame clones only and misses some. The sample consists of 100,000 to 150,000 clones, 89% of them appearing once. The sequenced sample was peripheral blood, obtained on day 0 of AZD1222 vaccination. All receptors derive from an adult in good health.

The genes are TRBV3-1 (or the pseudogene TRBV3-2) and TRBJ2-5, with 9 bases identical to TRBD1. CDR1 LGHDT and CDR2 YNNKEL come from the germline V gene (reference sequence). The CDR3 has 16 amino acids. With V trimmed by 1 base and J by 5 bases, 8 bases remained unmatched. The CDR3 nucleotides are TGTGCCAGCAGCCAAGGAGGACAGGGGTTTTTTGAGACCCAGTACTTC. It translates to CASSQGGQGFFETQYF.

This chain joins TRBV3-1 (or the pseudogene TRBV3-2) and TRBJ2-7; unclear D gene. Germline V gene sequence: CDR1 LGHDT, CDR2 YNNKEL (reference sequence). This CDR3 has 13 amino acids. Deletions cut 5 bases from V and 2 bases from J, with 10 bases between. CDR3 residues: CASSVRDPYEQYF. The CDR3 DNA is TGTGCCAGCAGCGTTAGAGATCCCTACGAGCAGTACTTC.

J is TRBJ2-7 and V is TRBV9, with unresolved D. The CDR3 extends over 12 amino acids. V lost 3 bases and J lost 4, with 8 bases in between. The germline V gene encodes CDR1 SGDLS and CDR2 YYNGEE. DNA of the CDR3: TGTGCCAGCAGCGGGGAAGGATACGAGCAGTACTTC. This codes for CASSGEGYEQYF.

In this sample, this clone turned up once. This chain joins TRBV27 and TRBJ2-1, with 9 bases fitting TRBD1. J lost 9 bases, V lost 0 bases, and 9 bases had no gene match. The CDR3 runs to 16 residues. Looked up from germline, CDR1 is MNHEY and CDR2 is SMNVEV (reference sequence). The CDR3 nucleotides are TGTGCCAGCAGTTTATCAATGCTACAGGGGGCTGGTGAGCAGTTCTTC. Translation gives CASSLSMLQGAGEQFF.

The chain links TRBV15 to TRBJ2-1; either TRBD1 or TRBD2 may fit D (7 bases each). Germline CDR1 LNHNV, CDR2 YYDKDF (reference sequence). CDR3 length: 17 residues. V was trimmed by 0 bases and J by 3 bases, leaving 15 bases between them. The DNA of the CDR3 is TGTGCCACCAGCAGAGACCCCGGGGGGACAGTCTACAATGAGCAGTTCTTC. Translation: CATSRDPGGTVYNEQFF.

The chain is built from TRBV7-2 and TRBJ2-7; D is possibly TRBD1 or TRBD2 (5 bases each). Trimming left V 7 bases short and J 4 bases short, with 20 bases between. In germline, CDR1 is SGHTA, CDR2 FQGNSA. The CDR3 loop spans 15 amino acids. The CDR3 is CASTLIGTGRYEQYF. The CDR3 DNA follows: TGTGCCAGCACCCTGATCGGGACGGGACGTTACGAGCAGTACTTC. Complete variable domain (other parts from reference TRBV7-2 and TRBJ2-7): GAGVSQSPSNKVTEKGKDVELRCDPISGHTALYWYRQSLGQGLEFLIYFQGNSAPDKSGLPSDRFSAERTGGSVSTLTIQRTQQEDSAVYLCASTLIGTGRYEQYFGPGTRLTVT.

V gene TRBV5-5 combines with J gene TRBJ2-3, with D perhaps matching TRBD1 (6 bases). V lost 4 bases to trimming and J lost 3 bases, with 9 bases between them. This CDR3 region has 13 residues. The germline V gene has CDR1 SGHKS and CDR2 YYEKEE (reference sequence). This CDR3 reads CASSGQKTDTQYF. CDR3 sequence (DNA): TGTGCCAGCAGCGGACAGAAAACAGATACGCAGTATTTT. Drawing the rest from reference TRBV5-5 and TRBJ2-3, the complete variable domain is DAGVTQSPTHLIKTRGQQVTLRCSPISGHKSVSWYQQVLGQGPQFIFQYYEKEERGRGNFPDRFSARQFPNYSSELNVNALLLGDSALYLCASSGQKTDTQYFGPGTRLTVL.

The CDR3, as DNA: TGCAGCGCCGGACAGCTCAATGAGCAGTTCTTC. Amino acids: CSAGQLNEQFF. V is TRBV29-1 and J is TRBJ2-1, with TRBD1 as a possible D gene (6 bases). The V end lost 7 bases, the J end lost 6 bases, and 10 bases lay between the germline ends. The CDR3 runs 11 residues. Germline-derived CDR1 and CDR2 are SQVTM and ANQGSEA.

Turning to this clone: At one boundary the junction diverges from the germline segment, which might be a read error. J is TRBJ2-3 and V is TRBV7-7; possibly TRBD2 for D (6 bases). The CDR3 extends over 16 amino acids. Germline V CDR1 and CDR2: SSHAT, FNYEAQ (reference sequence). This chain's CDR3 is CASSLAAGAPTDTQYF. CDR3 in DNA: TGTGCTAGCAGCTTAGCGGCTGGGGCCCCCACAGATACGCAGTATTTT.

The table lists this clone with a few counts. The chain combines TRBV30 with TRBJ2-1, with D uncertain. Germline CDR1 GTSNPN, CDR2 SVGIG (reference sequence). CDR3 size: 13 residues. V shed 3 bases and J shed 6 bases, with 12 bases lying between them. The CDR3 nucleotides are TGTGCCTGGAGCCTCGGGCCGAGCAATGAGCAGTTCTTC. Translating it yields CAWSLGPSNEQFF.

This CDR3 reads CATRRAGSYNEQFF. Here the CDR3 DNA reads TGTGCCACCCGGCGGGCGGGATCCTACAATGAGCAGTTCTTC. This chain uses TRBV28 with TRBJ2-1, with a tentative D call TRBD2 (6 bases). CDR1 is MDHEN, CDR2 SYDVKM, per germline. The CDR3 sequence is 14 residues long. With 10 bases removed from V and 1 base from J, the gap between germline ends came to 14 bases.

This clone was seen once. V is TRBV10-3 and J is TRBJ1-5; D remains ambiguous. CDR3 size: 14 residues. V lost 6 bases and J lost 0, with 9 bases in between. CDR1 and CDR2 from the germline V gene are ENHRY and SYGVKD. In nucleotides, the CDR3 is TGTGCCATCAGGACGGACGGTAGCAATCAGCCCCAGCATTTT. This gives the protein CAIRTDGSNQPQHF.

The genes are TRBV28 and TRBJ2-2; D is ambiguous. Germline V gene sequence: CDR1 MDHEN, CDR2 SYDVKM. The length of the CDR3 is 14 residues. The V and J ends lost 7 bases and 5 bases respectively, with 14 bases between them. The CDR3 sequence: CASKPGPRTGELFF. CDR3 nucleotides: TGTGCCAGCAAGCCCGGGCCGAGGACCGGGGAGCTGTTTTTT.

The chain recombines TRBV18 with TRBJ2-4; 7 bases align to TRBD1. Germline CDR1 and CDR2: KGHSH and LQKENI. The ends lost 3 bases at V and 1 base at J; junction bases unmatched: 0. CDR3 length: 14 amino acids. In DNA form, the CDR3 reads TGTGCCAGCTCACCGGGACAGGCCAAAAACATTCAGTACTTC. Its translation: CASSPGQAKNIQYF.

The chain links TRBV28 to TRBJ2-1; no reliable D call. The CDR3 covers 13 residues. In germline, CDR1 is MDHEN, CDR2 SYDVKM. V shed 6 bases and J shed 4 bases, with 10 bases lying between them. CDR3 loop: CASRERKYNEQFF. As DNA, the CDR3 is TGTGCCAGCAGGGAACGGAAGTACAATGAGCAGTTCTTC.

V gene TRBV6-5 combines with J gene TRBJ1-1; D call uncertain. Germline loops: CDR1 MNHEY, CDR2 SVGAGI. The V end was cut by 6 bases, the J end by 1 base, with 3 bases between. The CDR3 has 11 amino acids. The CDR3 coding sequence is TGTGCCAGCAGGAAGAACACTGAAGCTTTCTTT. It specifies CASRKNTEAFF.

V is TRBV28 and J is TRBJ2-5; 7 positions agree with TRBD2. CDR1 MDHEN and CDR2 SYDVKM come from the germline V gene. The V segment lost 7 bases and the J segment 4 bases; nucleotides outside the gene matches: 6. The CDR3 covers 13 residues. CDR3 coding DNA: TGTGCCAGCATTCAGGGAGGGAGAGAGACCCAGTACTTC. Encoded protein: CASIQGGRETQYF. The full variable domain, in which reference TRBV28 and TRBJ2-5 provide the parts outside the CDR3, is DVKVTQSSRYLVKRTGEKVFLECVQDMDHENMFWYRQDPGLGLRLIYFSYDVKMKEKGDIPEGYSVSREKKERFSLILESASTNQTSMYLCASIQGGRETQYFGPGTRLLVL.

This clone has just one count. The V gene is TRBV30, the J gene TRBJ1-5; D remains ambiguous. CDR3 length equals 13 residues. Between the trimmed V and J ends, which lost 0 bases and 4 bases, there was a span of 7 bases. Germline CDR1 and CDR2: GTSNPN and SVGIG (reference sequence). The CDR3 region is CAWSVDGNQPQHF. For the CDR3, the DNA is TGTGCCTGGAGTGTGGACGGAAATCAGCCCCAGCATTTT.

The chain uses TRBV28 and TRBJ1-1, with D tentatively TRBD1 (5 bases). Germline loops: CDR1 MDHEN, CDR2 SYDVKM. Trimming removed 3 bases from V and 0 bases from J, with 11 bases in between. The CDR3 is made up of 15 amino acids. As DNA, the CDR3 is TGTGCCAGCAGTTTCCTCGGGACGGTGAACACTGAAGCTTTCTTT. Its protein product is CASSFLGTVNTEAFF.

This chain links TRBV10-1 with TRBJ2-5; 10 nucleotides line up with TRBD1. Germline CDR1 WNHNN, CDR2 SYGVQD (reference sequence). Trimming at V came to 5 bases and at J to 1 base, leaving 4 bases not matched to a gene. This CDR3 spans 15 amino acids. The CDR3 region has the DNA TGCGCCAGCAGTACCGGGACAGGGGTCCAAGAGACCCAGTACTTC. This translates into CASSTGTGVQETQYF.

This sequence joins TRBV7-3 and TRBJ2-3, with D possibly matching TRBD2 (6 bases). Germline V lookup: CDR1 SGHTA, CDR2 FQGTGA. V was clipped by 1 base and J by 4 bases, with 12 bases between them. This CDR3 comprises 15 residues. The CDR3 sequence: CASSLNGLASDTQYF. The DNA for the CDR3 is TGTGCCAGCAGCTTAAACGGGCTAGCGTCAGATACGCAGTATTTT.

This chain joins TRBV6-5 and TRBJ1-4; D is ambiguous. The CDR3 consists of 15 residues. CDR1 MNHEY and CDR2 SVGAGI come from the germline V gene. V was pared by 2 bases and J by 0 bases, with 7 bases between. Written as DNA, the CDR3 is TGTGCCAGCAGTTACGCGGAGACAACTAATGAAAAACTGTTTTTT. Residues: CASSYAETTNEKLFF.

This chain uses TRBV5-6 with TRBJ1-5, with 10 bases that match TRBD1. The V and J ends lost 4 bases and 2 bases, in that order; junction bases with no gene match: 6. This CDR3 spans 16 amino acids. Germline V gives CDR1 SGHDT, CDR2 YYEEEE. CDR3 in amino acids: CASSAGTGVGNQPQHF. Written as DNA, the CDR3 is TGTGCCAGCAGCGCCGGGACAGGGGTTGGCAATCAGCCCCAGCATTTT.

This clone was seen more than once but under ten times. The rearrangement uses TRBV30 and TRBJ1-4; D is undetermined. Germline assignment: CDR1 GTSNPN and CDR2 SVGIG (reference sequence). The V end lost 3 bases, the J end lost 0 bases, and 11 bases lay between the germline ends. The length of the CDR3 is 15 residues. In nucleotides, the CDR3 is TGTGCCTGGAGCGCCAGATTATCAACTAATGAAAAACTGTTTTTT. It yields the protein CAWSARLSTNEKLFF.

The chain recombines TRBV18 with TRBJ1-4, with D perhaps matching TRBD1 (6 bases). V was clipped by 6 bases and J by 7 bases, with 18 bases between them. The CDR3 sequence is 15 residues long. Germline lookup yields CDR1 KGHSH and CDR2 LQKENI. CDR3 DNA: TGTGCCAGCTCGACCGGGACACCAGCTAGTGAAAAACTGTTTTTT. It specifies CASSTGTPASEKLFF.

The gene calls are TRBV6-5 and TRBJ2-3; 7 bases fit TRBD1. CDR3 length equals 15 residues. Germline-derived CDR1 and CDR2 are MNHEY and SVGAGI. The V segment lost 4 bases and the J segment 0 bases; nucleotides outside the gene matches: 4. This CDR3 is CASSWTRGSTDTQYF. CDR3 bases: TGTGCCAGCAGTTGGACCAGGGGGAGCACAGATACGCAGTATTTT.

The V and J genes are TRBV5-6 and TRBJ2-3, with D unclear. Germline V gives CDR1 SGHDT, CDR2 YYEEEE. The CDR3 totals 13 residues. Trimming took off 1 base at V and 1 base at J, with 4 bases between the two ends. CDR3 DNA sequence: TGTGCCAGCAGCTTGACTGGCACAGATACGCAGTATTTT. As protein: CASSLTGTDTQYF.